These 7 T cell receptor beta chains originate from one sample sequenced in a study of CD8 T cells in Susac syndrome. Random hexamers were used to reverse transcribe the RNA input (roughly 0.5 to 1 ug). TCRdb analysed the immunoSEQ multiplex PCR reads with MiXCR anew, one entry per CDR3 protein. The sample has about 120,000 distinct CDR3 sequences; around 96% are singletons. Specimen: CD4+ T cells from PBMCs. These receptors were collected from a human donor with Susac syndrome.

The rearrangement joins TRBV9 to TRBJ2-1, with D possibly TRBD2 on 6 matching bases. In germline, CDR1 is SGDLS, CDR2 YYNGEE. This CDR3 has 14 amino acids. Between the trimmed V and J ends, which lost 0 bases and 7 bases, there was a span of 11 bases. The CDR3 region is CASSVASRGNEQFF. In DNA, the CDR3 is TGTGCCAGCAGCGTAGCTAGTCGGGGGAATGAGCAGTTCTTC. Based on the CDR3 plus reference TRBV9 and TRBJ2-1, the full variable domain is DSGVTQTPKHLITATGQRVTLRCSPRSGDLSVYWYQQSLDQGLQFLIQYYNGEERAKGNILERFSAQQFPDLHSELNLSSLELGDSALYFCASSVASRGNEQFFGPGTRLTVL.

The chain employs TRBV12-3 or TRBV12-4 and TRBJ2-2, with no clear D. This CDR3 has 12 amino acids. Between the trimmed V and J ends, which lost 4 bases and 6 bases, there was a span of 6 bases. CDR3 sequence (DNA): TGTGCCAGCAGTTATCATTCCGGGGAGCTGTTTTTT. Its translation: CASSYHSGELFF.

The CDR3 spells CTPSERDVHGYTF. Written as DNA, the CDR3 is TGCACCCCAAGTGAAAGGGACGTCCATGGCTACACCTTC. V and J are TRBV20-1 and TRBJ1-2; D might be TRBD1 (5 bases). The CDR3 loop spans 13 amino acids. The germline V gene has CDR1 DFQATT and CDR2 SNEGSKA (reference sequence).

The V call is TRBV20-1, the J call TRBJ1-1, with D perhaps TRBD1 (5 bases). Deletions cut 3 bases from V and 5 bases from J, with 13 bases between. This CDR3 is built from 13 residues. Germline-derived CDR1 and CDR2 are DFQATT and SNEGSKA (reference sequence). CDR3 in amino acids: CSARRGRGTEAFF. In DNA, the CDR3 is TGCAGTGCTAGGAGGGGAAGAGGGACTGAAGCTTTCTTT.

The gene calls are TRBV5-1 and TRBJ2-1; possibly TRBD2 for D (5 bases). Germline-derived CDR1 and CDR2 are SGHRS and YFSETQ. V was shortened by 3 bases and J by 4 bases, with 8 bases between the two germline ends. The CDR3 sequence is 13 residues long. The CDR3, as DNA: TGCGCCAGCAGCTCCGGGATTTACAATGAGCAGTTCTTC. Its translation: CASSSGIYNEQFF.

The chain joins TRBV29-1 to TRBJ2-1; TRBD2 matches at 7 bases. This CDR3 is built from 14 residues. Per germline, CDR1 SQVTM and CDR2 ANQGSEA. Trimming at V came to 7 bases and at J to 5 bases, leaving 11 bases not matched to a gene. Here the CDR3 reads CSGVRGGSHNEQFF. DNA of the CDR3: TGCAGCGGGGTTAGGGGCGGGAGTCACAATGAGCAGTTCTTC.

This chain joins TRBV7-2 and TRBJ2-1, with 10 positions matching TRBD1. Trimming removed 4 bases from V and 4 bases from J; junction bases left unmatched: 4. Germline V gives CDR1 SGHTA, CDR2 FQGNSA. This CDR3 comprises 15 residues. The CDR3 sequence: CASSSGQGIYNEQFF. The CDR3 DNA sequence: TGTGCCAGCAGCTCGGGACAGGGGATTTACAATGAGCAGTTCTTC.